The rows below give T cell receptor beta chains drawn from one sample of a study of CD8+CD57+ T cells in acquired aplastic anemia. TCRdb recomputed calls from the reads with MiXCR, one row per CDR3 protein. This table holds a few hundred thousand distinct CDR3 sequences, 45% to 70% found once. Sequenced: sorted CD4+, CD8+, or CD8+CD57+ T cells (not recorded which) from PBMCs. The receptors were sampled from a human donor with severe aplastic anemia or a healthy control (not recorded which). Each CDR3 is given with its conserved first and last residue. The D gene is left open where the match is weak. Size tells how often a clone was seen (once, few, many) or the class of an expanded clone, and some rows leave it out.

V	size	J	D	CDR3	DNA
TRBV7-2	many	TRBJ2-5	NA	CASSPKQNGKETQYF	TGTGCCAGCAGCCCTAAACAGAACGGGAAAGAGACCCAGTACTTC
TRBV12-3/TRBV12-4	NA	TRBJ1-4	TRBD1	CASSEGQGAGEKLFF	TGTGCCAGCAGTGAAGGTCAGGGGGCAGGGGAAAAACTGTTTTTT
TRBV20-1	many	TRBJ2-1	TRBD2	CSARTSGGSYNEQFF	TGCAGTGCTAGAACTTCGGGGGGTTCTTACAATGAGCAGTTCTTC
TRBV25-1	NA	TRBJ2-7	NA	CASSEYSLGEQYF	TGTGCCAGCAGTGAATATTCACTGGGTGAGCAGTACTTC
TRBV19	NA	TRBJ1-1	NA	CASSMVTEAFF	TGTGCCAGTAGTATGGTCACTGAAGCTTTCTTT
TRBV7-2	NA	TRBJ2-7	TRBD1	CASSLMGQVYEQYF	TGTGCCAGCAGCTTAATGGGACAGGTATATGAGCAGTACTTC
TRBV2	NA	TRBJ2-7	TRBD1	CAKDRGQGAYEQYF	TGTGCCAAAGATAGGGGACAGGGGGCCTACGAGCAGTACTTC
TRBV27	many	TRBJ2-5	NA	CASSKYGVGGAQYF	TGTGCCAGCAGTAAATACGGTGTGGGCGGGGCCCAGTACTTC
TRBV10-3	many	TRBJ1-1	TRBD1	CAISERGTVNTEAFF	TGTGCCATCAGTGAGCGGGGGACAGTGAACACTGAAGCTTTCTTT
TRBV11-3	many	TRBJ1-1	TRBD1	CASSLTGENTEAFF	TGTGCCAGCAGCTTGACAGGGGAGAACACTGAAGCTTTCTTT
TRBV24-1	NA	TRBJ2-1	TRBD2	CATSENSGRPRFF	TGTGCCACCAGTGAGAATAGCGGGAGGCCGAGGTTCTTC
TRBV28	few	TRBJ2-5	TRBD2	CASSLSGGRQETQYF	TGTGCCAGCAGCCTTAGCGGGGGTCGCCAAGAGACCCAGTACTTC
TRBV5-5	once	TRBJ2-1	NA	CASSQDRRVNEQFF	TGCGCCAGCAGCCAAGATCGGAGGGTCAATGAGCAGTTCTTC
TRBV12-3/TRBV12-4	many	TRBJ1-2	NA	CACGRHSMSYTF	TGTGCCTGCGGGAGACACTCTATGAGCTACACCTTC
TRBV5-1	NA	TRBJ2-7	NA	CASSRGGQASSYEQYF	TGCGCCAGCAGCCGGGGGGGACAGGCTAGCTCCTACGAGCAGTACTTC
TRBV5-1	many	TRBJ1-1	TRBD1	CASTPGGQGDAQAFF	TGCGCCAGCACCCCCGGAGGACAGGGAGATGCGCAAGCTTTCTTT
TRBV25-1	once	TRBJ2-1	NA	CASLSEGKGSYNEQFF	TGTGCCAGCTTAAGCGAGGGAAAGGGCTCCTACAATGAGCAGTTCTTC
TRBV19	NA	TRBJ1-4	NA	CASQDSHF	TGTGCCAGCCAGGACAGTCATTTT